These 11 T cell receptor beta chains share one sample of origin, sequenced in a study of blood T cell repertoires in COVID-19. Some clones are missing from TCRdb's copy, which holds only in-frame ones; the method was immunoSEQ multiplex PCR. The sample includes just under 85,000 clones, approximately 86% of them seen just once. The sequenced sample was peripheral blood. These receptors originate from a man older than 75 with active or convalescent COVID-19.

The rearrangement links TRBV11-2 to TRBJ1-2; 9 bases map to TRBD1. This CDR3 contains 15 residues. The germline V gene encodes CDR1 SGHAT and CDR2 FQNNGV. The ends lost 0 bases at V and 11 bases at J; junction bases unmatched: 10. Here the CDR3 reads CASSLDPRQGGAYTF. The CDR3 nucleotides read TGTGCCAGCAGCTTAGATCCTCGACAGGGGGGGGCGTACACCTTC.

The CDR3 loop is CASSDPGGYTEAFF. The CDR3 DNA reads as TGTGCCAGCTCAGACCCTGGGGGGTACACTGAAGCTTTCTTT. The chain combines TRBV18 with TRBJ1-1; D may be TRBD1 (5 bases). The V end was cut by 5 bases, the J end by 3 bases, with 13 bases between. There are 14 residues in the CDR3. CDR1 is KGHSH, CDR2 LQKENI, per germline.

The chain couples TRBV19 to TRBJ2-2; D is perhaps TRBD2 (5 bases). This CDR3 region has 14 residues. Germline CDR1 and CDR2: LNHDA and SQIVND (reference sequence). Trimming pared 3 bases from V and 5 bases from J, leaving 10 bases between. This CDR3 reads CASSIGDFTGELFF. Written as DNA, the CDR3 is TGTGCCAGTAGTATCGGGGATTTTACCGGGGAGCTGTTTTTT.

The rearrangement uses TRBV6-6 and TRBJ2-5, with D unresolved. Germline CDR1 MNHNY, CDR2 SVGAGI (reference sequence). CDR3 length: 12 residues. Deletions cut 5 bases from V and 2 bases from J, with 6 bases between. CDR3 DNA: TGTGCCAGCAGTCTCCAGCAAGAGACCCAGTACTTC. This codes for CASSLQQETQYF.

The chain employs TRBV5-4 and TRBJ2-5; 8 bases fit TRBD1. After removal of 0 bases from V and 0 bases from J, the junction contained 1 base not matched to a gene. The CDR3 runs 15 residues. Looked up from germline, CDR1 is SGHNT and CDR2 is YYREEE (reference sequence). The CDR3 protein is CASSLDRGYQETQYF. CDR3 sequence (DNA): TGTGCCAGCAGCTTGGACAGGGGGTACCAAGAGACCCAGTACTTC.

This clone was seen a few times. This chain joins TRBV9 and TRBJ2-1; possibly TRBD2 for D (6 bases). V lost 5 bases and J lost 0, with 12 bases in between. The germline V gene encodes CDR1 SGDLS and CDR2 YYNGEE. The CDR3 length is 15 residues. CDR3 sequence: CASSGSGNSYNEQFF. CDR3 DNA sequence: TGTGCCAGCAGTGGTAGCGGCAACTCCTACAATGAGCAGTTCTTC.

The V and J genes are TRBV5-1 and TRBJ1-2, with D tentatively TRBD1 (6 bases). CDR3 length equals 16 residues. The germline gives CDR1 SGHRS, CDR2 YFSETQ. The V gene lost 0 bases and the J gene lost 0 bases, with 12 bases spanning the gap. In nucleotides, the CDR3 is TGCGCCAGCAGCTTGGGGCAATGGACAGCTAACTATGGCTACACCTTC. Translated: CASSLGQWTANYGYTF.

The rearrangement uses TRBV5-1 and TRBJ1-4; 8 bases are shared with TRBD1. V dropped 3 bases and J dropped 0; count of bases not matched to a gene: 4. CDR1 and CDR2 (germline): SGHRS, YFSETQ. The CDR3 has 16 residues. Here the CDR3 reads CASSYGQGATNEKLFF. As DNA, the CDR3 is TGCGCCAGCAGCTACGGACAGGGAGCAACTAATGAAAAACTGTTTTTT.

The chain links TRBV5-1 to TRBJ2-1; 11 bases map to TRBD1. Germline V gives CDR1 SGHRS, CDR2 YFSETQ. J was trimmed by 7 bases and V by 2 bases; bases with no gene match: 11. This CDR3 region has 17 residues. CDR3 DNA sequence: TGCGCCAGCAGCTTTCGGATCACCGGGACAGGGGGTAATGAGCAGTTCTTC. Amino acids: CASSFRITGTGGNEQFF.

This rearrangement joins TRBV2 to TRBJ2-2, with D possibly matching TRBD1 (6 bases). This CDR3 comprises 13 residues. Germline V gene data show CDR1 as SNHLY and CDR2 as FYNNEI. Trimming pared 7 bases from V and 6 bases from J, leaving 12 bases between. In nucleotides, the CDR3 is TGTGCCAGCAATCCAGGGGTGTCCGGGGAGCTGTTTTTT. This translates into CASNPGVSGELFF.

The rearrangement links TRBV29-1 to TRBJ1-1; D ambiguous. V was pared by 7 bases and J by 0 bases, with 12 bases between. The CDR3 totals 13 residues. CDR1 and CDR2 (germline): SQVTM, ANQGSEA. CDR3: CSARSELNTEAFF. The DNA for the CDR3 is TGCAGCGCCAGGTCTGAATTGAACACTGAAGCTTTCTTT.